The next 12 T cell receptor beta chains were all read from a single sample in a study of T-cell memory formation after mild COVID-19. TCRdb re-analysed the 5' RACE reads in MiXCR, keeping a single row per CDR3 protein. Among around 450,000 distinct CDR3 sequences listed, roughly a quarter were seen once. Sample: PBMCs or a T cell subset sorted from them (not recorded which). Source of these receptors: an adult woman who had mild COVID-19 (a few samples of this study predate the infection). Cell type and time point are not known.

This clonotype was seen a handful of times. The germline gene is not matched at one end of the junction; a read error may be the cause. The chain joins TRBV15 to TRBJ1-2, with TRBD1 identical over 9 bases. This CDR3 comprises 13 residues. Germline values: CDR1 LNHNV, CDR2 YYDKDF (reference sequence). The CDR3, as DNA: TGTGCCACCAGCACAGCGGACAGGGGACGAATCTCCTTC. This sequence encodes CATSTADRGRISF.

The chain has TRBV6-5 and TRBJ1-2, with D possibly being TRBD1 (5 bases). The V gene lost 7 bases and the J gene lost 6 bases, with 24 bases spanning the gap. The CDR3 extends over 16 amino acids. Germline CDR1 MNHEY, CDR2 SVGAGI. The DNA of the CDR3 is TGTGCCAGCACCTCCGCCGGGACCCAAGCCCTGAATGGCTACACCTTC. This translates into CASTSAGTQALNGYTF.

The J gene is TRBJ2-2, the V gene TRBV4-3; the D gene is possibly TRBD1 (5 bases). Trimming removed 2 bases from V and 6 bases from J, with 10 bases in between. The V gene's germline CDR1 is LGHNA and CDR2 YSLEER. The CDR3 spans 14 residues. The CDR3 reads CASSQPDSPGELFF. CDR3 in DNA: TGCGCCAGCAGCCAACCCGACAGTCCCGGGGAGCTGTTTTTT.

This clonotype was observed a few times. The chain has TRBV9 and TRBJ2-5; D unresolved. Trimming took 0 bases from V and 5 from J, leaving 14 bases between them. Germline assignment: CDR1 SGDLS and CDR2 YYNGEE. The CDR3 extends over 15 amino acids. CDR3 region: CASSVGSGYEETQYF. The CDR3 bases are TGTGCCAGCAGCGTAGGAAGTGGGTATGAGGAGACCCAGTACTTC.

By its share, this clonotype is medium-sized. The chain combines TRBV2 with TRBJ2-3, with D possibly TRBD2 on 5 matching bases. V gave up 2 bases and J gave up 5 bases, with 14 bases separating them. Germline V gives CDR1 SNHLY, CDR2 FYNNEI. This CDR3 region has 15 residues. CDR3 nucleotide sequence: TGTGCCAGCAGTGAAAGGATGAGTCGGGGAGATACGCAGTATTTT. It yields the protein CASSERMSRGDTQYF.

In its sample, this clonotype was seen a few times. The J gene is TRBJ2-3, the V gene TRBV6-2 or TRBV6-3; possible D gene TRBD1, 6 bases. The CDR3 is 15 amino acids. Germline CDR1 MNHEY, CDR2 SVGEGT. V lost 6 bases to trimming and J lost 5 bases, with 18 bases between them. The CDR3 spells CASSFLGQPRDTQYF. As DNA, the CDR3 is TGTGCCAGCAGCTTCCTCGGACAGCCAAGAGATACGCAGTATTTT.

This clonotype was observed at least ten times. The chain has TRBV5-1 and TRBJ2-7, with D tentatively TRBD1 or TRBD2 (5 bases each). V lost 0 bases and J 5 bases, leaving 12 bases between the germline ends. This CDR3 is built from 14 residues. Germline V lookup: CDR1 SGHRS, CDR2 YFSETQ. CDR3 protein: CASSLAEGFDEQYF. CDR3 DNA sequence: TGCGCCAGCAGCTTGGCCGAGGGGTTCGACGAGCAGTACTTC.

This chain's CDR3 is CASSLSGGADNEQFF. CDR3 coding DNA: TGCGCCAGCAGCCTTAGCGGGGGGGCAGACAATGAGCAGTTCTTC. The gene calls are TRBV5-1 and TRBJ2-1, with TRBD2 matching over 11 bases. The germline CDR1 and CDR2 sequences are SGHRS and YFSETQ. Trimming removed 4 bases from V and 5 bases from J; junction bases left unmatched: 5. CDR3 length: 15 amino acids.

This chain uses TRBV6-1 with TRBJ1-5; D is unclear. Germline values: CDR1 MNHNS, CDR2 SASEGT. The CDR3 length is 19 residues. V dropped 4 bases and J dropped 3 bases, with 25 bases sitting between them. The CDR3, as DNA: TGTGCCAGCAGTGGATCCAGGCGGCGATACGGTAATACCAATCAGCCCCAGCATTTT. It encodes CASSGSRRRYGNTNQPQHF.

The chain carries TRBV11-2 and TRBJ2-3; D may be TRBD1 (5 bases). CDR1 is SGHAT and CDR2 is FQNNGV in the germline V gene. The CDR3 runs to 16 residues. Deletions cut 0 bases from V and 0 bases from J, with 10 bases between. The CDR3 loop is CASSLDPGPSTDTQYF. The CDR3 nucleotides are TGTGCCAGCAGCTTAGATCCAGGGCCTAGCACAGATACGCAGTATTTT.

In this sample, this clonotype turned up many times. The rearrangement joins TRBV15 to TRBJ2-1, with TRBD2 as a possible D gene (6 bases). Germline V gives CDR1 LNHNV, CDR2 YYDKDF (reference sequence). Trimming pared 0 bases from V and 8 bases from J, leaving 8 bases between. The CDR3 extends over 13 amino acids. The CDR3 protein is CATSRDGGDEQFF. CDR3 nucleotide sequence: TGTGCCACCAGCAGAGATGGCGGGGATGAGCAGTTCTTC.

Only a few counts were recorded for this clonotype. The chain joins TRBV7-9 to TRBJ2-7; TRBD1 is a possible D gene (6 bases). Trimming shortened V by 1 base and J by 12 bases, and 13 bases separated the two germline ends. From germline, CDR1 is SEHNR and CDR2 FQNEAQ (reference sequence). The CDR3 covers 12 residues. CDR3 DNA sequence: TGTGCCAGCAGCTTAGGGGGTCAGGGGCCGTACTTC. Amino acid sequence: CASSLGGQGPYF.